This T cell receptor beta chain is drawn from a study of T cells after posttransplantation cyclophosphamide. Sequencing used immunoSEQ multiplex PCR; TCRdb keeps in-frame clones, though not all of them. The sample yields some 40,000 clones, without any singletons. This clone was picked up many times. The CDR3 consists of 13 residues. V was pared by 2 bases and J by 6 bases, with 8 bases between. CDR1 is SGHAT, CDR2 FQNNGV, per germline. V usage is TRBV11-2 and J usage is TRBJ2-4, with a possible D match to TRBD1 (5 bases). Sequenced sample: PBMCs. The sequence was collected from a man aged 35 to 55 in good health, CMV-negative, and a related stem cell transplant donor. The CDR3 loop reads CASSLSDTNIQYF. The CDR3 nucleotides read TGTGCCAGCAGCTTATCGGACACAAACATTCAGTACTTC.